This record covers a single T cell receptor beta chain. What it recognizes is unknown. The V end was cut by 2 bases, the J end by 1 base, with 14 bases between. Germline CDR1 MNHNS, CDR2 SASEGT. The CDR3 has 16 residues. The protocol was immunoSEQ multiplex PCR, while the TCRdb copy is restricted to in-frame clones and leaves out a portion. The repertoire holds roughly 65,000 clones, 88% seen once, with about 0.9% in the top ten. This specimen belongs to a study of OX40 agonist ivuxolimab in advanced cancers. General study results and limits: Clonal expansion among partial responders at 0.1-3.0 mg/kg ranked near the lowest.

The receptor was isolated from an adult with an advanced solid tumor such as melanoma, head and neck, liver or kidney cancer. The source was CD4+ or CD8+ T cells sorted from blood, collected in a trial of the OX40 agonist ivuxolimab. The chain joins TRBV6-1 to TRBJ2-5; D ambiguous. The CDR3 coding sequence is TGTGCCAGCAGTGAAATCGTCGGCGGACCCCAAGAGACCCAGTACTTC. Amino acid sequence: CASSEIVGGPQETQYF.